Below are 19 T cell receptor beta chains sequenced from a single sample in a study of blood T cell repertoires in COVID-19. Sequenced by immunoSEQ multiplex PCR; TCRdb stores in-frame clones only, minus some. The sample records roughly 260,000 clones, more than 70% being singletons. The sequenced sample was peripheral blood. These receptors all come from a woman between 45 and 60 years old with acute or convalescent COVID-19.

The J gene is TRBJ2-7, the V gene TRBV5-6; D call uncertain. Trimming took off 1 base at V and 2 bases at J, with 10 bases between the two ends. Germline CDR1 and CDR2: SGHDT and YYEEEE. The CDR3 length is 14 residues. CDR3 in DNA: TGTGCCAGCAGCTTGTCGTGGAGTACCTACGAGCAGTACTTC. Amino acid sequence: CASSLSWSTYEQYF.

The genes are TRBV5-1 and TRBJ1-1; 7 bases are shared with TRBD1. This CDR3 comprises 15 residues. CDR1 SGHRS and CDR2 YFSETQ come from the germline V gene. Trimming cost V 6 bases and J 1 base; bases outside gene matches: 9. The DNA for the CDR3 is TGCGCCAGCAACCGACAGGGCTCCACGAACACTGAAGCTTTCTTT. It encodes CASNRQGSTNTEAFF.

J is TRBJ2-6 and V is TRBV2, with D perhaps TRBD2 (6 bases). Germline CDR1 reads SNHLY; CDR2 reads FYNNEI. Trimming shortened V by 11 bases and J by 0 bases, and 14 bases separated the two germline ends. This CDR3 spans 15 amino acids. Here the CDR3 DNA reads TGTGCCGTCCGCCGCGGGATCTCTGGGGCCAACGTCCTGACTTTC. Protein: CAVRRGISGANVLTF. The full variable domain, rest sourced from reference TRBV2 and TRBJ2-6, is EPEVTQTPSHQVTQMGQEVILRCVPISNHLYFYWYRQILGQKVEFLVSFYNNEISEKSEIFDDQFSVERPDGSNFTLKIRSTKLEDSAMYFCAVRRGISGANVLTFGAGSRLTVL.

This chain uses TRBV7-9 with TRBJ2-3, with 7 bases aligning to TRBD2. Germline CDR1 SEHNR, CDR2 FQNEAQ (reference sequence). V shed 0 bases and J 1 base; nucleotides not matched to a gene: 4. The CDR3 is made up of 16 amino acids. The CDR3 is CASSLAALAGTDTQYF. CDR3 coding DNA: TGTGCCAGCAGCTTAGCCGCCCTAGCGGGCACAGATACGCAGTATTTT.

The chain employs TRBV5-1 and TRBJ2-3; TRBD1 might be the D (6 bases). Germline lookup yields CDR1 SGHRS and CDR2 YFSETQ. V was shortened by 5 bases and J by 2 bases, with 12 bases between the two germline ends. The CDR3 runs to 14 residues. The CDR3 DNA is TGCGCCAGCAGGCGAGACAGGCCCACAGATACGCAGTATTTT. The encoded protein is CASRRDRPTDTQYF.

The genes are TRBV7-8 and TRBJ1-2; tentatively, D is TRBD1 (5 bases). The CDR3 is 15 residues long. Germline values: CDR1 SGHVS, CDR2 FQNEAQ. V shed 5 bases and J shed 4 bases, with 17 bases lying between them. The CDR3, as DNA: TGTGCCAGCAGCAAGGGGACTTCAGTGGGCTATGGCTACACCTTC. Translation: CASSKGTSVGYGYTF.

This sequence joins TRBV2 and TRBJ2-1; the D gene is possibly TRBD2 (5 bases). Germline-derived CDR1 and CDR2 are SNHLY and FYNNEI. The CDR3 covers 16 residues. Trimming took off 0 bases at V and 2 bases at J, with 11 bases between the two ends. The CDR3 is CASSEALAGTYNEQFF. CDR3 in DNA: TGTGCCAGCAGTGAAGCCCTAGCTGGCACCTACAATGAGCAGTTCTTC.

The rearrangement links TRBV2 to TRBJ1-4; the match to TRBD1 covers 8 bases. The CDR3 totals 15 residues. The germline gives CDR1 SNHLY, CDR2 FYNNEI. Trimming removed 6 bases from V and 6 bases from J; junction bases left unmatched: 9. The CDR3 loop is CASRRQGARDEKLFF. Here the CDR3 DNA reads TGTGCCAGCAGACGCCAGGGGGCGCGGGATGAAAAACTGTTTTTT.

This chain uses TRBV10-1 with TRBJ2-1; 7 nucleotides agree with TRBD2. V trimming: 4 bases; J trimming: 1 base; junction bases outside the gene matches: 7. Germline lookup yields CDR1 WNHNN and CDR2 SYGVQD (reference sequence). This CDR3 comprises 16 residues. The CDR3 DNA reads TGCGCCAGCAGTGCGACGGGGGAGGGGTCCTACAATGAGCAGTTCTTC. Protein sequence: CASSATGEGSYNEQFF.

The chain combines TRBV28 with TRBJ1-2; D is uncertain. Germline CDR1 and CDR2: MDHEN and SYDVKM. The CDR3 runs 11 residues. V was cut by 10 bases and J by 1 base, with 7 bases left in between. Written as DNA, the CDR3 is TGTGCCAATTGGAGTAACTATGGCTACACCTTC. Encoded protein: CANWSNYGYTF.

V usage is TRBV2 and J usage is TRBJ2-1; TRBD2 aligns across 10 bases. V dropped 5 bases and J dropped 7; count of bases not matched to a gene: 5. CDR1 is SNHLY and CDR2 is FYNNEI in the germline V gene. CDR3 size: 14 residues. The CDR3 reads CASSPGLAFNEQFF. CDR3 DNA sequence: TGTGCCAGCAGTCCGGGACTAGCGTTTAATGAGCAGTTCTTC.

V usage is TRBV6-5 and J usage is TRBJ2-5; TRBD2 aligns across 8 bases. CDR1 and CDR2 (germline): MNHEY, SVGAGI. This CDR3 contains 14 residues. The V gene end was trimmed by 5 bases and the J gene end by 5 bases; junction bases not matched to a gene: 7. This CDR3 reads CASSPQTSAETQYF. The CDR3 DNA reads as TGTGCCAGCAGTCCACAGACTAGCGCGGAGACCCAGTACTTC.

Here the CDR3 DNA reads TGTGCCAGCAGTGCCACAGGGGCCACCTCTGGAAACACCATATATTTT. Amino acid sequence: CASSATGATSGNTIYF. The chain joins TRBV28 to TRBJ1-3; 7 bases are shared with TRBD1. The V gene's germline CDR1 is MDHEN and CDR2 SYDVKM. V lost 5 bases, J lost 0 bases, and 7 bases stayed unmatched. The CDR3 is 16 residues long.

This clone was counted between two and nine times. The chain carries TRBV6-7 and TRBJ1-5; D is perhaps TRBD1 (5 bases). TRBV6-7 is known as an ORF, though its function is uncertain. Trimming left V 7 bases short and J 2 bases short, with 12 bases between. This CDR3 spans 14 amino acids. The CDR3 protein is CASTNTGGNQPQHF. CDR3 DNA sequence: TGTGCCAGCACCAACACAGGCGGCAATCAGCCCCAGCATTTT.

CDR3: CASAQQGTVNTEAFF. CDR3 sequence (DNA): TGTGCCAGCGCTCAGCAGGGGACAGTGAACACTGAAGCTTTCTTT. The V call is TRBV2, the J call TRBJ1-1; 7 bases match TRBD1. Germline V gene lookup returns CDR1 SNHLY and CDR2 FYNNEI. The CDR3 consists of 15 residues. V shed 8 bases and J 0 bases; nucleotides not matched to a gene: 9. Supplemented by reference TRBV2 and TRBJ1-1, the full variable domain reads EPEVTQTPSHQVTQMGQEVILRCVPISNHLYFYWYRQILGQKVEFLVSFYNNEISEKSEIFDDQFSVERPDGSNFTLKIRSTKLEDSAMYFCASAQQGTVNTEAFFGQGTRLTVV.

The chain combines TRBV19 with TRBJ2-1; no clear D. This CDR3 contains 13 residues. The V gene lost 6 bases and the J gene lost 10 bases, with 16 bases spanning the gap. Looked up from germline, CDR1 is LNHDA and CDR2 is SQIVND (reference sequence). CDR3 residues: CASRRGFVEEQFF. DNA for the CDR3: TGTGCCAGTAGGAGAGGATTTGTTGAGGAGCAGTTCTTC.

This clone was seen a few times. The rearrangement joins TRBV7-9 to TRBJ1-6, with D tentatively TRBD1 (6 bases). Between the trimmed V and J ends, which lost 5 bases and 7 bases, there was a span of 18 bases. This CDR3 is built from 16 residues. Per the germline V gene, CDR1 is SEHNR and CDR2 is FQNEAQ (reference sequence). The CDR3 region is CASSPFGRGRNSPLHF. In DNA form, the CDR3 reads TGTGCCAGCAGCCCCTTCGGGAGGGGGAGGAATTCACCCCTCCACTTT.

The chain has TRBV5-1 and TRBJ2-2; the match to TRBD2 covers 11 bases. Trimming took 4 bases from V and 5 from J; bases not matched to a gene: 1. Germline V gives CDR1 SGHRS, CDR2 YFSETQ. The CDR3 extends over 14 amino acids. CDR3 sequence: CASSTSGRTGELFF. For the CDR3, the DNA is TGCGCCAGCAGCACTAGCGGGAGAACCGGGGAGCTGTTTTTT. The variable domain in full, completed from reference TRBV5-1 and TRBJ2-2, reads KAGVTQTPRYLIKTRGQQVTLSCSPISGHRSVSWYQQTPGQGLQFLFEYFSETQRNKGNFPGRFSGRQFSNSRSEMNVSTLELGDSALYLCASSTSGRTGELFFGEGSRLTVL.

This chain joins TRBV28 and TRBJ1-1; no clear D. V shed 6 bases and J shed 0 bases, with 8 bases lying between them. CDR3 length: 13 amino acids. The V gene's germline CDR1 is MDHEN and CDR2 SYDVKM. The CDR3 loop is CASRNYMNTEAFF. CDR3 DNA sequence: TGTGCCAGCAGGAATTACATGAACACTGAAGCTTTCTTT.